The 25 T cell receptor beta chains in this list originate from one sample, sequenced in a study of human T cells and chemical hapten exposure. As for time point: patch test 1, 2 weeks after DPC sensitization. The treatment: therapeutic diphenylcyclopropenone sensitization with weekly scalp DPC. TCRdb processed the RACE reads anew with MiXCR; each CDR3 protein has one entry. This table has 65,000 to 80,000 distinct CDR3 sequences, about a tenth appearing once. The sample here was whole blood, taken in connection with sensitization to the hapten diphenylcyclopropenone (DPC). The receptors shown here come from a woman in her forties or fifties with alopecia areata. Some clones in this sample may be carry-over from other donors' samples.

This clonotype was found a few times. V usage is TRBV7-8 and J usage is TRBJ2-3, with TRBD2 matching over 7 bases. Per the germline V gene, CDR1 is SGHVS and CDR2 is FQNEAQ. J was trimmed by 6 bases and V by 3 bases; bases with no gene match: 6. This CDR3 contains 14 residues. In nucleotides, the CDR3 is TGTGCCAGCAGCTTTGGCGGGAGTGGGGATACGCAGTATTTT. Translation gives CASSFGGSGDTQYF. Variable domain in full (rest from reference TRBV7-8 and TRBJ2-3): GAGVSQSPRYKVAKRGQDVALRCDPISGHVSLFWYQQALGQGPEFLTYFQNEAQLDKSGLPSDRFFAERPEGSVSTLKIQRTQQEDSAVYLCASSFGGSGDTQYFGPGTRLTVL.

The chain carries TRBV18 and TRBJ1-1; tentative D call: TRBD1 (6 bases). Germline lookup yields CDR1 KGHSH and CDR2 LQKENI. V lost 1 base and J 7 bases, leaving 10 bases between the germline ends. The CDR3 covers 13 residues. The CDR3 DNA reads TGTGCCAGCTCACCACGGGACATTTTTGAAGCTTTCTTT. It yields the protein CASSPRDIFEAFF. Based on the CDR3 plus reference TRBV18 and TRBJ1-1, the full variable domain is NAGVMQNPRHLVRRRGQEARLRCSPMKGHSHVYWYRQLPEEGLKFMVYLQKENIIDESGMPKERFSAEFPKEGPSILRIQQVVRGDSAAYFCASSPRDIFEAFFGQGTRLTVV.

The chain carries TRBV12-3 or TRBV12-4 and TRBJ2-7; D may be TRBD2 (5 bases). The CDR3 spans 13 residues. V was clipped by 6 bases and J by 3 bases, with 12 bases between them. CDR3 loop: CASSSPGYYEQYF. The CDR3 bases are TGTGCCAGCAGCTCGCCGGGATACTACGAGCAGTACTTC.

The V call is TRBV7-8, the J call TRBJ2-7; TRBD2 matches 8 bases. CDR3 length: 19 residues. V lost 1 base and J lost 2; bases outside the gene matches: 16. The germline V gene has CDR1 SGHVS and CDR2 FQNEAQ. DNA for the CDR3: TGTGCCAGCAGCTTAGGGGGAGGGCACCTAGCGGGTTCCCCCTACGAGCAGTACTTC. Translated: CASSLGGGHLAGSPYEQYF.

The chain links TRBV11-2 to TRBJ2-5; TRBD2 matches 7 bases. With V trimmed by 5 bases and J by 1 base, 7 bases remained unmatched. The CDR3 runs to 15 residues. Per the germline V gene, CDR1 is SGHAT and CDR2 is FQNNGV. CDR3 in amino acids: CASSILSGIQETQYF. The CDR3 DNA sequence: TGTGCCAGCAGCATCTTAAGCGGGATCCAAGAGACCCAGTACTTC.

The table lists this clonotype with a few counts. The chain links TRBV29-1 to TRBJ2-1, with 10 bases lining up with TRBD1. J was trimmed by 4 bases and V by 4 bases; bases with no gene match: 4. The germline gives CDR1 SQVTM, CDR2 ANQGSEA. The CDR3 is made up of 14 amino acids. The DNA of the CDR3 is TGCAGCGTTGCCGGGACAGGGGTTTACAATGAGCAGTTCTTC. Amino acid sequence: CSVAGTGVYNEQFF.

This clonotype has a handful of counts. The chain combines TRBV27 with TRBJ1-4; the D is unclear. This CDR3 comprises 15 residues. Germline V gene data show CDR1 as MNHEY and CDR2 as SMNVEV (reference sequence). The V and J ends lost 6 bases and 3 bases respectively, with 14 bases between them. The DNA of the CDR3 is TGTGCCAGCAGAAAAGGTCCTGCTCCTAATGAAAAACTGTTTTTT. It yields the protein CASRKGPAPNEKLFF.

This clonotype was seen at least ten times. The chain combines TRBV5-1 with TRBJ2-7, with D unclear. Germline loops: CDR1 SGHRS, CDR2 YFSETQ. The length of the CDR3 is 15 residues. The V end lost 0 bases, the J end lost 2 bases, and 12 bases lay between the germline ends. CDR3 sequence: CASSLGGVGTYEQYF. The CDR3 DNA reads as TGCGCCAGCAGCTTGGGCGGCGTAGGCACCTACGAGCAGTACTTC.

This clonotype was picked up many times. This chain joins TRBV2 and TRBJ1-5; D unclear. Germline V gene lookup returns CDR1 SNHLY and CDR2 FYNNEI. There are 13 residues in the CDR3. With 3 bases removed from V and 3 bases from J, the gap between germline ends came to 6 bases. The CDR3 spells CASSDRLNQPQHF. The CDR3 DNA is TGTGCCAGCAGTGACAGGCTCAATCAGCCCCAGCATTTT.

This clonotype appeared many times. The chain employs TRBV11-2 and TRBJ2-7; D possibly uses TRBD1 or TRBD2 (5 bases each). Trimming pared 1 base from V and 1 base from J, leaving 14 bases between. The germline CDR1 and CDR2 sequences are SGHAT and FQNNGV. The CDR3 has 16 amino acids. The CDR3 DNA reads TGTGCCAGCAGCTTAGGAGGGGTAGGCCTATCCTACGAGCAGTACTTC. Its translation is CASSLGGVGLSYEQYF.

This clonotype was seen a handful of times. This chain joins TRBV6-8 and TRBJ2-3; tentative D call: TRBD2 (5 bases). V lost 0 bases to trimming and J lost 3 bases, with 16 bases between them. The CDR3 consists of 17 residues. The V gene's germline CDR1 is MNHGY and CDR2 SAAAGT. Written as DNA, the CDR3 is TGTGCCAGCAGTTACTCGGGAGACCGGTTAAAAACAGATACGCAGTATTTT. Amino acids: CASSYSGDRLKTDTQYF.

This chain joins TRBV20-1 and TRBJ2-7; 8 nucleotides match TRBD2. This CDR3 has 17 residues. The trim removed 0 bases at V and 0 bases at J, leaving 10 bases unmatched. In germline, CDR1 is DFQATT, CDR2 SNEGSKA (reference sequence). As DNA, the CDR3 is TGCAGTGCTAGAGACCCCTCGAGCGGGAGTTTCTCCTACGAGCAGTACTTC. This sequence encodes CSARDPSSGSFSYEQYF.

This chain links TRBV6-2 or TRBV6-3 with TRBJ2-7; D gene uncertain. Germline V lookup: CDR1 MNHEY, CDR2 SVGEGT. The CDR3 has 15 amino acids. The V end lost 4 bases, the J end lost 3 bases, and 16 bases lay between the germline ends. CDR3 sequence (DNA): TGTGCCAGCAGTTCCCCGACGCGAAAGGGCTACGAGCAGTACTTC. Translating gives CASSSPTRKGYEQYF.

The rearrangement uses TRBV12-3 or TRBV12-4 and TRBJ2-1; 8 bases agree with TRBD2. CDR3 length: 16 amino acids. The trim removed 4 bases at V and 1 base at J, leaving 6 bases unmatched. The CDR3 region has the DNA TGTGCCAGCAGTTCAAGGACTAGCCGTTCCTACAATGAGCAGTTCTTC. It is translated as CASSSRTSRSYNEQFF.

The gene calls are TRBV20-1 and TRBJ2-7, with D possibly TRBD1 on 5 matching bases. The CDR3 sequence is 12 residues long. Trimming stripped 7 bases from V and 3 bases from J, with 13 bases between. Germline loops: CDR1 DFQATT, CDR2 SNEGSKA (reference sequence). The CDR3 DNA sequence: TGCAGTGGGCAGGCAGGGAACTACGAGCAGTACTTC. Its translation is CSGQAGNYEQYF.

V and J are TRBV7-2 and TRBJ1-3; 8 positions agree with TRBD1. The CDR3 covers 16 residues. Germline-derived CDR1 and CDR2 are SGHTA and FQGNSA. V dropped 3 bases and J dropped 0; count of bases not matched to a gene: 4. The CDR3, as DNA: TGTGCCAGCAGCTTGGACAGGGCTAGCTCTGGAAACACCATATATTTT. It is translated as CASSLDRASSGNTIYF.

V usage is TRBV6-4 and J usage is TRBJ2-1; weak D call: TRBD1 (6 bases). V was clipped by 8 bases and J by 8 bases, with 28 bases between them. Germline CDR1 MRHNA, CDR2 SNTAGT. The CDR3 consists of 17 residues. The CDR3, as DNA: TGTGCCAGCCTGGGGCCCAACAGGGCCCTTTTGAAGCATGAGCAGTTCTTC. The encoded protein is CASLGPNRALLKHEQFF.

There are a few counts of this clonotype. The V call is TRBV25-1, the J call TRBJ2-7, with no clear D. The V gene lost 5 bases and the J gene lost 3 bases, with 5 bases spanning the gap. Germline-derived CDR1 and CDR2 are MGHDK and SYGVNS. This CDR3 has 11 amino acids. This chain's CDR3 is CASSRLYEQYF. CDR3 DNA: TGTGCCAGCAGTCGCCTCTACGAGCAGTACTTC.

This clonotype was seen a handful of times. The V call is TRBV7-8, the J call TRBJ2-7, with 11 bases aligning to TRBD1. V shed 4 bases and J 1 base; nucleotides not matched to a gene: 9. Germline V gives CDR1 SGHVS, CDR2 FQNEAQ. This CDR3 spans 17 amino acids. CDR3 sequence (DNA): TGTGCCAGCAGCTCGGGGACAGGGGGACTTCTGTCCTACGAGCAGTACTTC. Translating it yields CASSSGTGGLLSYEQYF.

This clonotype was seen only a few times. The rearrangement joins TRBV20-1 to TRBJ1-3; TRBD1 agrees at 7 bases. The germline CDR1 and CDR2 sequences are DFQATT and SNEGSKA (reference sequence). V lost 6 bases to trimming and J lost 8 bases; unmatched junction nucleotides: 10. The CDR3 spans 13 residues. CDR3 nucleotides: TGCAGTGCCTCGACAGGGCTTGAGGACACCATATATTTT. This gives the protein CSASTGLEDTIYF.

V is TRBV10-3 and J is TRBJ2-7; D is unclear. The V and J ends lost 3 bases and 10 bases respectively, with 10 bases between them. CDR1 and CDR2 from the germline V gene are ENHRY and SYGVKD. CDR3 length: 11 amino acids. DNA for the CDR3: TGTGCCATCAGTGACGGTCACCCCCAGTACTTC. Its translation is CAISDGHPQYF.

This clonotype occurred a few times. The chain is built from TRBV28 and TRBJ2-7; TRBD1 might be the D (6 bases). Germline-derived CDR1 and CDR2 are MDHEN and SYDVKM. V lost 7 bases and J 3 bases, leaving 16 bases between the germline ends. This CDR3 contains 14 residues. The CDR3 here is CASNPPGTIYEQYF. The CDR3 DNA follows: TGTGCCAGCAACCCCCCCGGGACAATCTACGAGCAGTACTTC.

This clonotype was counted many times. CDR3 DNA: TGCGCCAGCAGCCCCCCGACAGGGGAACCCAAAAACATTCAGTACTTC. Translation: CASSPPTGEPKNIQYF. The chain couples TRBV5-1 to TRBJ2-4; 8 bases are shared with TRBD1. Germline CDR1 and CDR2: SGHRS and YFSETQ. V dropped 4 bases and J dropped 2; count of bases not matched to a gene: 8. This CDR3 spans 16 amino acids.

This clonotype was counted ten times or more. The V and J genes are TRBV5-1 and TRBJ1-6; tentatively, D is TRBD1 (5 bases). V was shortened by 4 bases and J by 5 bases, with 7 bases between the two germline ends. The germline V gene has CDR1 SGHRS and CDR2 YFSETQ. CDR3 length equals 13 residues. The CDR3 is CASSDSHNSPLHF. The DNA for the CDR3 is TGCGCCAGCAGCGACAGCCATAATTCACCCCTCCACTTT.

In its sample, this clonotype was seen once. The chain joins TRBV6-2 or TRBV6-3 to TRBJ2-1, with D uncertain. The ends were cut back, 2 bases at V and 4 bases at J, with 3 bases in the middle. The germline V gene encodes CDR1 MNHEY and CDR2 SVGEGT. This CDR3 contains 12 residues. The CDR3 sequence is CASSYGYNEQFF. The DNA of the CDR3 is TGTGCCAGCAGTTACGGGTACAATGAGCAGTTCTTC.